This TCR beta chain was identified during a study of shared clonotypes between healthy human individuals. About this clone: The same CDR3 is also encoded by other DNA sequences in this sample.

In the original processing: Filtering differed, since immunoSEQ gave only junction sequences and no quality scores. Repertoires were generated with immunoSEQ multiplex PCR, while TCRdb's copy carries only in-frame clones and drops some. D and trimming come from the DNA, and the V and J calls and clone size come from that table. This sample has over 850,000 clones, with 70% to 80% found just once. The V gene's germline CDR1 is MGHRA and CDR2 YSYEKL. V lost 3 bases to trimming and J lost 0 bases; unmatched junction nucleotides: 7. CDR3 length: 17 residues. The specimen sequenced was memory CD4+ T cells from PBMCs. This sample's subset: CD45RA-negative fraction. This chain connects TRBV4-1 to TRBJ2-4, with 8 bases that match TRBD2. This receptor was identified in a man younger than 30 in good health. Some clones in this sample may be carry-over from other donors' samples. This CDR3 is CASSHPSGRGAKNIQYF. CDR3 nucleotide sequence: TGCGCCAGCAGCCATCCCAGCGGGAGAGGAGCCAAAAACATTCAGTACTTC.